The 23 T cell receptor beta chains presented below share a single source sample, sequenced in a study of cytomegalovirus exposure and HLA in healthy donors. Vbeta (60) and Jbeta (13) primers were used in the PCR. Using immunoSEQ multiplex PCR, the repertoire was profiled, and TCRdb retains in-frame clones only, with some absent. This table holds about 230,000 clones, roughly 78% found once. Sequenced material: PBMCs. These receptor sequences come from a boy aged 5-17 years in good health and CMV-seronegative.

The chain combines TRBV11-2 with TRBJ1-2, with D unclear. Germline values: CDR1 SGHAT, CDR2 FQNNGV. Trimming pared 1 base from V and 4 bases from J, leaving 10 bases between. CDR3 length equals 14 residues. Here the CDR3 reads CASSLAGSLYGYTF. In DNA form, the CDR3 reads TGTGCCAGCAGCTTAGCAGGTTCCCTCTATGGCTACACCTTC.

The J gene is TRBJ1-1, the V gene TRBV5-1, with 9 bases identical to TRBD1. V dropped 3 bases and J dropped 10; count of bases not matched to a gene: 13. The CDR3 spans 15 residues. The germline gives CDR1 SGHRS, CDR2 YFSETQ. CDR3 in amino acids: CASSSGTGRTPRAFF. CDR3 DNA: TGCGCCAGCAGCTCTGGGACAGGGCGGACCCCCCGAGCTTTCTTT.

On this clone itself: Other DNA sequences in this specimen translate into the identical CDR3. The chain couples TRBV2 to TRBJ1-2; D may be TRBD1 (6 bases). V was trimmed by 3 bases and J by 11 bases, leaving 16 bases between them. Germline values: CDR1 SNHLY, CDR2 FYNNEI. The CDR3 totals 13 residues. CDR3 bases: TGTGCCAGCAGTGAGGACAGAGTCGTGGGATACACCTTC. This translates into CASSEDRVVGYTF.

This chain links TRBV11-3 with TRBJ2-7, with D possibly being TRBD2 (5 bases). The germline V gene has CDR1 SGHNT and CDR2 YENEEA. Trimming pared 1 base from V and 3 bases from J, leaving 10 bases between. The CDR3 sequence is 14 residues long. In DNA form, the CDR3 reads TGTGCCAGCAGCTTAGTGGCGGGTGTCTACGAGCAGTACTTC. This gives the protein CASSLVAGVYEQYF.

This chain connects TRBV7-9 to TRBJ1-2, with a weak D call TRBD1 (5 bases). The CDR3 length is 18 residues. V was cut by 0 bases and J by 8 bases, with 25 bases left in between. Germline values: CDR1 SEHNR, CDR2 FQNEAQ (reference sequence). The CDR3 sequence is CASSLAPYRQPSYGGYTF. CDR3 sequence (DNA): TGTGCCAGCAGCTTAGCTCCTTATAGACAGCCATCATATGGAGGCTACACCTTC. Supplemented by reference TRBV7-9 and TRBJ1-2, the full variable domain reads DTGVSQNPRHKITKRGQNVTFRCDPISEHNRLYWYRQTLGQGPEFLTYFQNEAQLEKSRLLSDRFSAERPKGSFSTLEIQRTEQGDSAMYLCASSLAPYRQPSYGGYTFGSGTRLTVV.

The chain employs TRBV6-5 and TRBJ1-1, with a weak D call TRBD1 (5 bases). The CDR3 contains 13 residues. The V end was cut by 6 bases, the J end by 4 bases, with 12 bases between. Germline CDR1 MNHEY, CDR2 SVGAGI. The CDR3: CASRGRLGTEAFF. As DNA, the CDR3 is TGTGCCAGCAGGGGGCGCTTAGGCACTGAAGCTTTCTTT.

The chain carries TRBV7-8 and TRBJ2-7; 7 bases match TRBD1. There are 15 residues in the CDR3. Trimming at V came to 5 bases and at J to 2 bases, leaving 9 bases not matched to a gene. Germline CDR1 and CDR2: SGHVS and FQNEAQ. The CDR3 DNA follows: TGTGCCAGCAGCCCCCAAACAGGGGCGCCCTACGAGCAGTACTTC. This codes for CASSPQTGAPYEQYF. Filled out from reference TRBV7-8 and TRBJ2-7, the complete variable domain reads GAGVSQSPRYKVAKRGQDVALRCDPISGHVSLFWYQQALGQGPEFLTYFQNEAQLDKSGLPSDRFFAERPEGSVSTLKIQRTQQEDSAVYLCASSPQTGAPYEQYFGPGTRLTVT.

This chain connects TRBV4-1 to TRBJ2-2, with 7 bases lining up with TRBD2. CDR1 and CDR2 (germline): MGHRA, YSYEKL. The CDR3 runs to 17 residues. The trim removed 0 bases at V and 4 bases at J, leaving 8 bases unmatched. The CDR3 DNA reads TGCGCCAGCAGCCAAGAGGGGGGGTGGGGTAGCACCGGGGAGCTGTTTTTT. Its protein product is CASSQEGGWGSTGELFF.

This chain connects TRBV15 to TRBJ1-1; TRBD1 matches 7 bases. The germline gives CDR1 LNHNV, CDR2 YYDKDF (reference sequence). This CDR3 is 15 amino acids long. J gave up 12 bases and V 0 bases, and 13 bases lay outside the gene matches. The CDR3 reads CATSRDEGAGTESFF. CDR3 bases: TGTGCCACCAGCAGAGATGAGGGGGCCGGCACTGAGTCTTTCTTT. Supplemented by reference TRBV15 and TRBJ1-1, the full variable domain reads DAMVIQNPRYQVTQFGKPVTLSCSQTLNHNVMYWYQQKSSQAPKLLFHYYDKDFNNEADTPDNFQSRRPNTSFCFLDIRSPGLGDTAMYLCATSRDEGAGTESFFGQGTRLTVV.

The chain links TRBV19 to TRBJ2-5, with a tentative D call TRBD1 (6 bases). There are 14 residues in the CDR3. Germline V gene sequence: CDR1 LNHDA, CDR2 SQIVND (reference sequence). Trimming removed 5 bases from V and 4 bases from J, with 14 bases in between. CDR3 in amino acids: CASSSDPGAETQYF. Here the CDR3 DNA reads TGTGCCAGTAGTTCAGACCCAGGGGCAGAGACCCAGTACTTC.

This chain uses TRBV6-5 with TRBJ1-5; 9 bases line up with TRBD1. Germline V CDR1 and CDR2: MNHEY, SVGAGI. V shed 6 bases, J shed 9 bases, and the junction held 12 bases outside the gene matches. The CDR3 is made up of 15 amino acids. Here the CDR3 reads CASSQFGTGSRPQHF. CDR3 in DNA: TGTGCCAGCAGCCAATTCGGGACAGGGTCCCGGCCCCAGCATTTT.

The sample holds one count of this clone. The chain has TRBV5-1 and TRBJ2-1, with TRBD1 matching over 7 bases. With V trimmed by 4 bases and J by 0 bases, 7 bases remained unmatched. The CDR3 has 16 residues. CDR1 is SGHRS, CDR2 YFSETQ, per germline. The CDR3 loop is CASSGGRQGSYNEQFF. For the CDR3, the DNA is TGCGCCAGCAGCGGGGGAAGACAGGGCTCCTACAATGAGCAGTTCTTC. Complete variable domain (other parts from reference TRBV5-1 and TRBJ2-1): KAGVTQTPRYLIKTRGQQVTLSCSPISGHRSVSWYQQTPGQGLQFLFEYFSETQRNKGNFPGRFSGRQFSNSRSEMNVSTLELGDSALYLCASSGGRQGSYNEQFFGPGTRLTVL.

The V call is TRBV12-5, the J call TRBJ1-5, with TRBD1 as a possible D gene (5 bases). The CDR3 covers 14 residues. V was pared by 4 bases and J by 5 bases, with 12 bases between. The germline CDR1 and CDR2 sequences are LGHNT and FRNRAP. The CDR3 region has the DNA TGTGCTAGTGGTTCCGTGACAGTGGATCAGCCCCAGCATTTT. Amino acids: CASGSVTVDQPQHF.

The CDR3 loop is CASSPGLAGYTDTQYF. The CDR3, as DNA: TGTGCCAGCAGCCCGGGACTAGCGGGTTACACAGATACGCAGTATTTT. The chain links TRBV5-6 to TRBJ2-3; 12 nucleotides match TRBD2. CDR1 and CDR2 (germline): SGHDT, YYEEEE. V shed 4 bases and J 2 bases; nucleotides not matched to a gene: 5. The CDR3 consists of 16 residues. Full variable domain (outside the CDR3, taken from reference TRBV5-6 and TRBJ2-3): DAGVTQSPTHLIKTRGQQVTLRCSPKSGHDTVSWYQQALGQGPQFIFQYYEEEERQRGNFPDRFSGHQFPNYSSELNVNALLLGDSALYLCASSPGLAGYTDTQYFGPGTRLTVL.

The V call is TRBV7-9, the J call TRBJ1-1; possible D gene TRBD1, 6 bases. Between the trimmed V and J ends, which lost 3 bases and 2 bases, there was a span of 13 bases. Germline loops: CDR1 SEHNR, CDR2 FQNEAQ (reference sequence). The CDR3 runs to 15 residues. The CDR3 region has the DNA TGTGCCAGCAGCTTTTATACGGGGGGCAACACTGAAGCTTTCTTT. Protein product: CASSFYTGGNTEAFF.

The J gene is TRBJ2-1, the V gene TRBV4-2, with TRBD1 identical over 9 bases. This CDR3 comprises 17 residues. Unmatched junction bases numbered 8, after V lost 1 base and J lost 4 bases. Germline loops: CDR1 LGHNA, CDR2 YNFKEQ. The CDR3 protein is CASSQVWGQGRYNEQFF. The DNA of the CDR3 is TGTGCCAGCAGCCAAGTCTGGGGACAGGGTAGGTACAATGAGCAGTTCTTC.

This chain uses TRBV25-1 with TRBJ1-4, with TRBD1 as a possible D gene (6 bases). There are 14 residues in the CDR3. The ends were cut back, 6 bases at V and 10 bases at J, with 18 bases in the middle. Germline V gene lookup returns CDR1 MGHDK and CDR2 SYGVNS. In nucleotides, the CDR3 is TGTGCCAGCAGCCCTACAGGGCCGGGTATAAAACTGTTTTTT. Amino acid sequence: CASSPTGPGIKLFF.

The chain recombines TRBV6-6 with TRBJ1-1; 7 nucleotides match TRBD1. Germline lookup yields CDR1 MNHNY and CDR2 SVGAGI (reference sequence). The CDR3 runs 15 residues. Trimming at V came to 6 bases and at J to 1 base, leaving 8 bases not matched to a gene. Written as DNA, the CDR3 is TGTGCCAGCAGGAACCTGGGACAGAAGAACACTGAAGCTTTCTTT. This encodes CASRNLGQKNTEAFF.

The chain couples TRBV7-9 to TRBJ1-2; no clear D. Trimming pared 4 bases from V and 4 bases from J, leaving 13 bases between. The germline V gene has CDR1 SEHNR and CDR2 FQNEAQ (reference sequence). This CDR3 is built from 14 residues. The CDR3 spells CASSSDAAPYGYTF. CDR3 bases: TGTGCCAGCAGCTCAGACGCGGCTCCCTATGGCTACACCTTC. Looking up the rest from reference TRBV7-9 and TRBJ1-2 gives the full variable domain: DTGVSQNPRHKITKRGQNVTFRCDPISEHNRLYWYRQTLGQGPEFLTYFQNEAQLEKSRLLSDRFSAERPKGSFSTLEIQRTEQGDSAMYLCASSSDAAPYGYTFGSGTRLTVV.

J is TRBJ1-1 and V is TRBV10-3; 8 nucleotides line up with TRBD1. J lost 1 base, V lost 6 bases, and 1 base had no gene match. Germline CDR1 and CDR2: ENHRY and SYGVKD. The CDR3 is made up of 13 amino acids. In DNA, the CDR3 is TGTGCCATCAGACAGGGGGAGAACACTGAAGCTTTCTTT. Translating gives CAIRQGENTEAFF.

This chain uses TRBV7-5 with TRBJ2-7; the table's D call TRBD2 went unverified against the DNA. TRBV7-5 is designated a pseudogene. CDR3 length: 20 amino acids. In DNA form, the CDR3 reads TGTGCCAGAAGCTTTCTAAAGAACCTCCCCCCCTCTACGAAAACCTACGAGCAGTACTTC. This translates into CARSFLKNLPPSTKTYEQYF.

The chain joins TRBV30 to TRBJ2-7; D unresolved. CDR3 size: 14 residues. Germline CDR1 reads GTSNPN; CDR2 reads SVGIG (reference sequence). CDR3 sequence (DNA): TGTTTTTTTTTCAAGCAGAAGGCGGCATACGAGCAGTACTTC. Protein: CFFFKQKAAYEQYF.

The genes are TRBV30 and TRBJ1-2, with D maybe TRBD1 (5 bases). Trimming shortened V by 0 bases and J by 5 bases, and 10 bases separated the two germline ends. Germline lookup yields CDR1 GTSNPN and CDR2 SVGIG (reference sequence). The CDR3 loop spans 13 amino acids. CDR3 amino acids: CAWSVTGSYGYTF. The CDR3 bases are TGTGCCTGGAGTGTCACAGGAAGTTATGGCTACACCTTC. Together with reference TRBV30 and TRBJ1-2, the CDR3 gives the full variable domain: SQTIHQWPATLVQPVGSPLSLECTVEGTSNPNLYWYRQAAGRGLQLLFYSVGIGQISSEVPQNLSASRPQDRQFILSSKKLLLSDSGFYLCAWSVTGSYGYTFGSGTRLTVV.